These T cell receptor beta chains were read from a single sample in a study of blood T cell repertoires in COVID-19. The table came from immunoSEQ multiplex PCR; TCRdb's copy has only in-frame clones and leaves some out. The data contain over 90,000 clones, around 90% of them singletons. Sequenced material: peripheral blood. The origin of the receptors is a woman between 50 and 59 years old with COVID-19, enrolled during active disease. Both conserved end residues are part of each CDR3. The order of the fields is clone size, D gene, V gene, J gene, CDR3 protein, CDR3 DNA. The D gene is left open where the match is weak. Clone size is stated in some rows and not others, as once, few, many or a class when expanded.

few	.	TRBV7-3	TRBJ1-1	CASSLQGHTEAFF	TGTGCCAGCAGCTTACAGGGCCACACTGAAGCTTTCTTT
.	TRBD1	TRBV19	TRBJ2-2	CASSTGQGRTGELFF	TGTGCCAGTAGTACAGGACAGGGACGCACCGGGGAGCTGTTTTTT
.	TRBD1	TRBV7-2	TRBJ2-7	CASSISGQGSSEQYF	TGTGCCAGCAGCATCTCGGGACAGGGATCTTCCGAGCAGTACTTC
once	.	TRBV7-2	TRBJ2-6	CASSLGQPGANVLTF	TGTGCCAGCAGCTTAGGACAGCCTGGGGCCAACGTCCTGACTTTC
.	.	TRBV6-1	TRBJ2-7	CASSEEQGQGYEQYF	TGTGCCAGCAGTGAAGAACAGGGTCAAGGATACGAGCAGTACTTC
.	TRBD2	TRBV7-2	TRBJ2-3	CASSLVRLAGADTQYF	TGTGCCAGCAGCTTAGTGCGGCTAGCGGGGGCAGATACGCAGTATTTT
.	TRBD1	TRBV3-1/TRBV3-2	TRBJ1-5	CASSQSGGAGNQPQHF	TGTGCCAGCAGCCAATCAGGGGGCGCGGGCAATCAGCCCCAGCATTTT
.	.	TRBV21-1	TRBJ2-1	CASSKGTGGSYNEQFF	TGTGCCAGCAGCAAGGGAACAGGGGGCTCCTACAATGAGCAGTTCTTC
.	.	TRBV5-4	TRBJ2-2	CASSPSLDSWNTGELFF	TGTGCCAGCAGCCCCTCCCTCGACAGCTGGAACACCGGGGAGCTGTTTTTT
.	.	TRBV9	TRBJ2-7	CASSPGVTAYEQYF	TGTGCCAGCAGCCCCGGGGTAACTGCCTACGAGCAGTACTTC
.	TRBD2	TRBV6-1	TRBJ2-5	CASSDFPSGGAERETQYF	TGTGCCAGCAGTGACTTTCCTAGCGGGGGGGCAGAGAGGGAGACCCAGTACTTC
.	.	TRBV7-2	TRBJ1-1	CASSSPVAGPEAFF	TGTGCCAGCAGCTCACCGGTCGCGGGTCCTGAAGCTTTCTTT
.	TRBD1	TRBV7-3	TRBJ2-1	CASSLVSGTGAGNEQFF	TGTGCCAGCAGCTTGGTTTCTGGGACAGGGGCGGGCAATGAGCAGTTCTTC
.	.	TRBV12-3/TRBV12-4	TRBJ1-2	CASSLWELGGYTF	TGTGCCAGCAGTTTGTGGGAGCTCGGCGGCTACACCTTC
.	.	TRBV28	TRBJ1-5	CASSLFMTGGSNQPQHF	TGTGCCAGCAGTTTATTCATGACAGGCGGAAGCAATCAGCCCCAGCATTTT